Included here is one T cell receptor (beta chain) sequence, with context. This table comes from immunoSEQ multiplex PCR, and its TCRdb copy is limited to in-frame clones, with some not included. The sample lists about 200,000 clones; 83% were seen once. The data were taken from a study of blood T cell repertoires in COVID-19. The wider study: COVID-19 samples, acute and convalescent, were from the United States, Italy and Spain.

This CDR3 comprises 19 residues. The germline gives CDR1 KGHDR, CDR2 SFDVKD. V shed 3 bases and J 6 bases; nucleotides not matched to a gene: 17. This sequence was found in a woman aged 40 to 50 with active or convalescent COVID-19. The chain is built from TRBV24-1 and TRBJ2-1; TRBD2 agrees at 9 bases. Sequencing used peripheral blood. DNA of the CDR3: TGTGCCACCAGTGATAAGGATTTTAAACCGGGACTAGCCCCCAATGAGCAGTTCTTC. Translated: CATSDKDFKPGLAPNEQFF.